This record covers a single TCR beta chain. This clonotype was recorded at least ten times. The clone's antigen remains unknown. Base qualities are not recorded, but no much larger clone differs from it by a single base. The record originates from a study of T cells in Graves' hyperthyroidism and ophthalmopathy (dated by TCRdb to the late 2010s). Background on the whole study: Peripheral blood samples were taken at the time of initial diagnosis, prior to any treatment. A discovery cohort of about a hundred patients, about 43 with Graves' ophthalmopathy and about 58 with stable Graves' hyperthyroidism, was used to find distinguishing TCR V-J signatures. An independent validation cohort of under 20 hyperthyroidism patients and approximately 15 patients who later progressed to ophthalmopathy tested prospective prediction of ophthalmopathy. The roughly 90 discovery patients were divided at random into training and test sets in a 7:3 ratio. Thyroid tissue and blood T-cell repertoires from six Graves' hyperthyroidism patients were also compared in the study. Following sampling, methimazole starting at 30 mg daily was given to hyperthyroidism patients, and high-dose intravenous methylprednisolone was given to ophthalmopathy patients. TCR Vbeta CDR3 sequencing of approximately 140 peripheral blood samples (under 45 ophthalmopathy, over 70 hyperthyroidism and around 17 progressor patients) is reported in the paper. The full study reports these points: Most expanded thyroid clonotypes (frequency above 0.001) were also detected in blood, suggesting blood repertoires may reflect thyroid immune responses. Sample size was not statistically predetermined, and blinding of investigators to group allocation was not performed. A 13 V-J signature model separated ophthalmopathy from stable hyperthyroidism, with nearly 90% sensitivity and 81.08% specificity in cross-validation and 80%/75% in testing. During validation, the model predicted progression to ophthalmopathy a median of approximately 6 months ahead of onset, with approximately 70% sensitivity and around 72% specificity.

Cut back by 8 bases and 4 bases, the V and J ends lie 17 bases apart. From a lookup of the germline V gene, CDR1 and CDR2 are MDHEN and SYDVKM. From the cysteine up to the phenylalanine, the CDR3 has a length of 14 residues. The retained sequence is limited to the CDR3, 42 bases, with the frame set at the first base. Graves' hyperthyroidism was defined as stable when no progression to ophthalmopathy occurred over 18 months of follow-up. Hyperthyroidism patients were newly diagnosed, had a disease duration of under 2 months, and were aged 18 to 65 years. Any patient with an uncontrolled infection, another autoimmune disease, pregnancy or lactation was excluded. Diagnoses were established on the basis of clinical symptoms, serum thyroxine and TRAb, thyroid ultrasound, and orbital computed tomography. Ficoll-Paque density gradient centrifugation was used to isolate PBMCs from about 10 ml of fresh peripheral blood. Total RNA was extracted with Trizol reagent, and quality was checked on an Agilent 2100 Bioanalyzer.

The TCR beta CDR3 regions were amplified from the RNA transcripts. The first round of RT-PCR for the TCR CDR3 was performed with the HTBI primer set and the Qiagen OneStep RT-PCR kit. A second multiplex PCR round built the libraries, followed by size selection and purification. Paired-end sequencing of the libraries was performed with 100 bp reads on an Illumina HiSeq2000. The authors processed their data as follows. SOAPnuke was used to process the raw data, with reads discarded if the reads contained adapters or uncalled bases, had a mean Phred below 15, or lacked an exact constant-primer or identifier match. High-quality paired reads were merged using COPE v1.2.5, and each unique nucleotide sequence was defined as a clonotype. Clonotypes were aligned to IMGT TRBV, TRBD and TRBJ reference segments using MiTCR v1.1. The analysis included only V-J combinations with a frequency above 0.0001, which together covered around 99% of the repertoires. A TCS score was defined as the ratio between F50 (clonal expansion) and ExV (chaos), using BLOSUM62-based TCRdist between CDR3 peptides within each V-J. Welch's t-statistics and random forest reduced 450 to 600 V-J features to 10 to 15, which were used in a naive Bayes classifier (R e1071). The raw public reads went through TCRdb reprocessing: fastp at Q25, MiXCR clone calling, in-frame beta chains kept. Each CDR3 protein gets just one entry, which takes the most common genes and DNA from the rows behind it. TCRdb assigned the V and J calls; the authors' analysis was not used. For this sample the table gives 300,000 to 450,000 distinct CDR3 sequences, of which around 13% were detected only once. The leading ten clones occupy around 10% of the sample.

The sequenced material came from blood. The rearrangement joined TRBV28 to TRBJ1-1; the best D guess is TRBD1, with 6 bases matching. The clonotype was recovered from a woman aged 60 to 75 with Graves' hyperthyroidism. The CDR3 protein sequence reads: CASLRGTAITEAFF. The nucleotide sequence reads as follows: TGTGCCAGCTTAAGGGGGACGGCTATCACTGAAGCTTTCTTT.